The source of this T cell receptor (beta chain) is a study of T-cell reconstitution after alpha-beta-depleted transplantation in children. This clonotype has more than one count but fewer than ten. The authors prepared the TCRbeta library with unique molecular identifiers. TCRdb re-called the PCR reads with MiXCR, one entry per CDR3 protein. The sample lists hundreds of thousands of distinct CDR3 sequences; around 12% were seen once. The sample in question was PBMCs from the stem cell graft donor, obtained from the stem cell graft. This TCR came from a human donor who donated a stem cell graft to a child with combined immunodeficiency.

The chain's CDR3 is CASSDRDKTYEQYF. CDR3 nucleotide sequence: TGTGCCAGCAGTGACCGGGACAAGACCTACGAGCAGTACTTC. V is TRBV6-2 or TRBV6-3 and J is TRBJ2-7, with D maybe TRBD1 (6 bases). Germline V CDR1 and CDR2: MNHEY, SVGEGT. V was clipped by 5 bases and J by 2 bases, with 13 bases between them. CDR3 length: 14 residues.